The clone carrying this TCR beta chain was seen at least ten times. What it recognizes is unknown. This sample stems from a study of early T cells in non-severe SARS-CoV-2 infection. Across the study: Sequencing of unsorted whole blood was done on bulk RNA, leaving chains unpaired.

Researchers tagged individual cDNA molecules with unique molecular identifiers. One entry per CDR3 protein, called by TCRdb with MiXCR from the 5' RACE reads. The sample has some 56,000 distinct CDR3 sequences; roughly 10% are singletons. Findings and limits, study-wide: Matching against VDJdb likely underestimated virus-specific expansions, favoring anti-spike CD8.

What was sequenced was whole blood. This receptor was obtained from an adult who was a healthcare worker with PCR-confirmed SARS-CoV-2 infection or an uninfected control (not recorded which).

The CDR3 region is CASSLGDAANYGYTF. The CDR3 DNA is TGTGCCAGCAGTTTGGGGGACGCTGCTAACTATGGCTACACCTTC. The genes are TRBV12-3 or TRBV12-4 and TRBJ1-2, with D maybe TRBD1 (5 bases). CDR3 length: 15 amino acids. The germline V and J ends were trimmed by 3 bases and 0 bases, with 11 bases remaining between them.